Below are 29 T cell receptor beta chains sequenced from a single sample in a study of blood T cell repertoires in COVID-19. Libraries were prepared by immunoSEQ multiplex PCR; TCRdb keeps only in-frame clonotypes and omits some of them. The sample lists around 95,000 clones; over 70% were seen once. Material for sequencing was peripheral blood. The source is a woman aged 80 or over with acute or convalescent COVID-19.

This clone was observed a single time. V is TRBV2 and J is TRBJ2-5; TRBD2 matches at 7 bases. CDR1 is SNHLY, CDR2 FYNNEI, per germline. J gave up 2 bases and V 5 bases, and 8 bases lay outside the gene matches. CDR3 length: 15 amino acids. CDR3 amino acids: CASSPPGGIQETQYF. The CDR3 DNA follows: TGTGCCAGCAGTCCACCCGGGGGGATTCAAGAGACCCAGTACTTC.

The chain is built from TRBV4-3 and TRBJ2-3; 10 positions agree with TRBD2. CDR1 is LGHNA and CDR2 is YSLEER in the germline V gene. Unmatched junction bases numbered 9, after V lost 0 bases and J lost 0 bases. The CDR3 covers 19 residues. The CDR3 region is CASSQERIAGGASTDTQYF. Here the CDR3 DNA reads TGCGCCAGCAGCCAAGAGAGGATAGCGGGGGGTGCTAGCACAGATACGCAGTATTTT.

J is TRBJ2-5 and V is TRBV7-2; D uncertain. Germline values: CDR1 SGHTA, CDR2 FQGNSA. The V gene lost 4 bases and the J gene lost 5 bases, with 20 bases spanning the gap. The CDR3 length is 16 residues. The CDR3: CASSSNPPETRETQYF. In DNA, the CDR3 is TGTGCCAGCAGCTCCAACCCCCCGGAGACTCGGGAGACCCAGTACTTC.

V gene TRBV20-1 combines with J gene TRBJ2-1, with D tentatively TRBD1 (5 bases). The germline V and J ends were trimmed by 3 bases and 7 bases, with 13 bases remaining between them. This CDR3 spans 13 amino acids. Germline CDR1 is DFQATT and CDR2 is SNEGSKA (reference sequence). CDR3 in amino acids: CSASSRAWNEQFF. In nucleotides, the CDR3 is TGCAGTGCTAGTTCCAGGGCCTGGAATGAGCAGTTCTTC.

This clone was seen more than once but under ten times. The chain joins TRBV24-1 to TRBJ2-2; 8 nucleotides agree with TRBD1. From germline, CDR1 is KGHDR and CDR2 SFDVKD. The CDR3 consists of 17 residues. V was pared by 0 bases and J by 4 bases, with 6 bases of the junction left unmatched. The CDR3 DNA reads as TGTGCCACCAGTGATTTGTGGCAGGGGGCGTTCACCGGGGAGCTGTTTTTT. This gives the protein CATSDLWQGAFTGELFF.

The chain employs TRBV5-6 and TRBJ1-2; 8 bases align to TRBD1. CDR3 length: 15 residues. V shed 4 bases and J 2 bases; nucleotides not matched to a gene: 7. Looked up from germline, CDR1 is SGHDT and CDR2 is YYEEEE. DNA of the CDR3: TGTGCCAGCAGCCCGTGGGACAGGCCCAACTATGGCTACACCTTC. Its translation: CASSPWDRPNYGYTF.

This chain connects TRBV2 to TRBJ2-7; 7 bases fit TRBD1. V was pared by 6 bases and J by 5 bases, with 4 bases of the junction left unmatched. The CDR3 is 12 amino acids. The germline V gene encodes CDR1 SNHLY and CDR2 FYNNEI. CDR3 DNA: TGTGCCAGCAGACTACAGGGGAACGAGCAGTACGTC. Protein sequence: CASRLQGNEQYV.

The chain couples TRBV5-1 to TRBJ1-5, with 8 bases that match TRBD1. V was clipped by 2 bases and J by 10 bases; unmatched bases: 11. Germline loops: CDR1 SGHRS, CDR2 YFSETQ. The CDR3 is 15 amino acids. CDR3 sequence: CASSLGTGGERPQHF. The DNA of the CDR3 is TGCGCCAGCAGCTTAGGGACAGGCGGGGAACGACCCCAGCATTTT.

The chain combines TRBV6-2 or TRBV6-3 with TRBJ2-5, with D possibly matching TRBD2 (5 bases). The CDR3 length is 15 residues. V dropped 6 bases and J dropped 2 bases, with 16 bases sitting between them. Germline V CDR1 and CDR2: MNHEY, SVGEGT. The CDR3 DNA is TGTGCCAGCAGACCTGACCCGGGGAATCAAGAGACCCAGTACTTC. Amino acids: CASRPDPGNQETQYF.

The gene calls are TRBV2 and TRBJ2-7; D is undetermined. The V gene's germline CDR1 is SNHLY and CDR2 FYNNEI. The CDR3 is 13 residues long. The V end lost 6 bases, the J end lost 6 bases, and 15 bases lay between the germline ends. DNA for the CDR3: TGTGCCAGCAGCGCTAATCCATACAGCGAGCAGTACGTC. Amino acid sequence: CASSANPYSEQYV.

The chain has TRBV2 and TRBJ2-3; D perhaps matches TRBD1 (5 bases). V lost 7 bases and J 3 bases, leaving 14 bases between the germline ends. This CDR3 is 14 amino acids long. Germline loops: CDR1 SNHLY, CDR2 FYNNEI. This CDR3 reads CASKGFISTDTQYF. The CDR3 nucleotides are TGTGCCAGCAAGGGGTTTATATCGACAGATACGCAGTATTTT.

The chain employs TRBV9 and TRBJ1-4; D remains ambiguous. This CDR3 contains 15 residues. V was pared by 3 bases and J by 8 bases, with 17 bases between. The germline CDR1 and CDR2 sequences are SGDLS and YYNGEE. As DNA, the CDR3 is TGTGCCAGCAGCGCACCCGATGGGGAGTCCGAAAAACTGTTTTTT. Translation gives CASSAPDGESEKLFF.

This clone was counted a single time. The V call is TRBV6-5, the J call TRBJ1-2; 8 bases match TRBD1. The CDR3 length is 13 residues. From germline, CDR1 is MNHEY and CDR2 SVGAGI. Germline trimming cut 2 bases from V and 6 bases from J; bases unmatched to any gene: 2. CDR3 region: CASSYAGGHGYTF. As DNA, the CDR3 is TGTGCCAGCAGTTACGCAGGGGGCCATGGCTACACCTTC.

This clone was detected once. The V and J genes are TRBV9 and TRBJ1-3; no clear D. This CDR3 is built from 15 residues. V lost 3 bases to trimming and J lost 2 bases, with 12 bases between them. The germline gives CDR1 SGDLS, CDR2 YYNGEE. The CDR3 coding sequence is TGTGCCAGCAGCGAAAGACTGGCGCCTGGAAACACCATATATTTT. Its translation: CASSERLAPGNTIYF.

The chain couples TRBV2 to TRBJ2-3, with 8 bases that match TRBD2. This CDR3 region has 15 residues. V gave up 4 bases and J gave up 2 bases; unmatched junction bases: 5. CDR1 and CDR2 (germline): SNHLY, FYNNEI. This CDR3 is CASSVRGGNTDTQYF. CDR3 nucleotide sequence: TGTGCCAGCAGTGTACGCGGGGGGAACACAGATACGCAGTATTTT.

J is TRBJ2-7 and V is TRBV19; D not certain. This CDR3 is 14 amino acids long. CDR1 is LNHDA and CDR2 is SQIVND in the germline V gene (reference sequence). Trimming left V 1 base short and J 2 bases short, with 9 bases between. The CDR3 DNA sequence: TGTGCCAGTAGTATAGGCCTGGGCGCCTACGAGCAGTACTTC. Residues: CASSIGLGAYEQYF. Full variable domain (outside the CDR3, taken from reference TRBV19 and TRBJ2-7): DGGITQSPKYLFRKEGQNVTLSCEQNLNHDAMYWYRQDPGQGLRLIYYSQIVNDFQKGDIAEGYSVSREKKESFPLTVTSAQKNPTAFYLCASSIGLGAYEQYFGPGTRLTVT.

The chain has TRBV3-1 (or the pseudogene TRBV3-2) and TRBJ2-7, with D possibly TRBD2 on 6 matching bases. The CDR3 covers 15 residues. Trimming cost V 0 bases and J 7 bases, with 16 bases left between them. Germline V gene sequence: CDR1 LGHDT, CDR2 YNNKEL (reference sequence). This CDR3 is CASSQEGLGLPEQYV. In DNA form, the CDR3 reads TGTGCCAGCAGCCAAGAGGGACTGGGACTTCCAGAGCAGTACGTC.

CDR3 DNA: TGTGCCAGCAGCGTAGTACAGGAGAAAGCTGAAGCTTTCTTT. It translates to CASSVVQEKAEAFF. The genes are TRBV9 and TRBJ1-1, with TRBD1 as a possible D gene (5 bases). This CDR3 comprises 14 residues. Germline lookup yields CDR1 SGDLS and CDR2 YYNGEE. The V end was cut by 0 bases, the J end by 6 bases, with 12 bases between.

This clone was counted a few times. The rearrangement joins TRBV3-1 (or the pseudogene TRBV3-2) to TRBJ1-1; D is possibly TRBD1 (6 bases). The CDR3 runs to 14 residues. Germline CDR1 is LGHDT and CDR2 is YNNKEL (reference sequence). The V end lost 3 bases, the J end lost 1 base, and 9 bases lay between the germline ends. The CDR3 DNA reads TGTGCCAGCAGCCACCCCAGGGGGAACACTGAAGCTTTCTTT. Protein: CASSHPRGNTEAFF.

This clone was detected once. The V and J genes are TRBV18 and TRBJ2-7; 10 bases line up with TRBD1. There are 15 residues in the CDR3. CDR1 KGHSH and CDR2 LQKENI come from the germline V gene. V dropped 2 bases and J dropped 0; count of bases not matched to a gene: 1. The CDR3 is CASSPGTGVSYEQYV. The DNA for the CDR3 is TGTGCCAGCTCACCAGGGACAGGGGTCTCCTACGAGCAGTACGTC.

The rearrangement joins TRBV28 to TRBJ2-1, with D possibly being TRBD2 (6 bases). The CDR3 length is 14 residues. Germline V lookup: CDR1 MDHEN, CDR2 SYDVKM. Trimming stripped 7 bases from V and 5 bases from J, with 15 bases between. The CDR3 here is CASKAGTRNNEQFF. The CDR3 DNA is TGTGCCAGCAAAGCCGGGACTCGGAACAATGAGCAGTTCTTC.

The chain links TRBV6-5 to TRBJ1-1, with no clear D. V lost 6 bases and J 0 bases, leaving 14 bases between the germline ends. The germline V gene encodes CDR1 MNHEY and CDR2 SVGAGI. The CDR3 consists of 15 residues. CDR3 protein: CASSRGQYMNTEAFF. DNA of the CDR3: TGTGCCAGCAGCCGAGGGCAATATATGAACACTGAAGCTTTCTTT.

The rearrangement uses TRBV5-1 and TRBJ1-2; D gene uncertain. CDR1 is SGHRS and CDR2 is YFSETQ in the germline V gene. V was trimmed by 2 bases and J by 0 bases, leaving 14 bases between them. The CDR3 consists of 16 residues. The CDR3 DNA sequence: TGCGCCAGCAGCTTAGCGCCAGACCTTACTAACTATGGCTACACCTTC. Its protein is CASSLAPDLTNYGYTF. Looking up the rest from reference TRBV5-1 and TRBJ1-2 gives the full variable domain: KAGVTQTPRYLIKTRGQQVTLSCSPISGHRSVSWYQQTPGQGLQFLFEYFSETQRNKGNFPGRFSGRQFSNSRSEMNVSTLELGDSALYLCASSLAPDLTNYGYTFGSGTRLTVV.

This chain links TRBV19 with TRBJ2-7, with 8 bases that match TRBD2. Germline V CDR1 and CDR2: LNHDA, SQIVND (reference sequence). The CDR3 is 15 residues long. The V and J ends lost 2 bases and 3 bases, in that order; junction bases with no gene match: 6. CDR3 in DNA: TGTGCCAGTAGTATAAGGGGTAGCGGGGACTACGAGCAGTACTTC. The encoded protein is CASSIRGSGDYEQYF.

The CDR3 region has the DNA TGTGCCAGCAGTACCCGGGGCCGGGGGGCCCAGTACTTC. This sequence encodes CASSTRGRGAQYF. The rearrangement links TRBV27 to TRBJ2-5, with 7 positions matching TRBD2. There are 13 residues in the CDR3. V shed 5 bases and J 9 bases; nucleotides not matched to a gene: 9. In germline, CDR1 is MNHEY, CDR2 SMNVEV (reference sequence).

This clone was counted a single time. The rearrangement links TRBV5-1 to TRBJ2-1, with 12 bases matching TRBD2. Per the germline V gene, CDR1 is SGHRS and CDR2 is YFSETQ. There are 15 residues in the CDR3. Trimming removed 2 bases from V and 6 bases from J; junction bases left unmatched: 3. For the CDR3, the DNA is TGCGCCAGCAGCTTCGAACTAGCGGGGGGCAATGAGCAGTTCTTC. Translated, it gives CASSFELAGGNEQFF. Combining the CDR3 with reference TRBV5-1 and TRBJ2-1 gives the whole variable domain KAGVTQTPRYLIKTRGQQVTLSCSPISGHRSVSWYQQTPGQGLQFLFEYFSETQRNKGNFPGRFSGRQFSNSRSEMNVSTLELGDSALYLCASSFELAGGNEQFFGPGTRLTVL.

This chain links TRBV6-2 or TRBV6-3 with TRBJ1-1; 9 nucleotides align to TRBD1. Trimming removed 6 bases from V and 3 bases from J; junction bases left unmatched: 11. Germline CDR1 and CDR2: MNHEY and SVGEGT. The CDR3 totals 16 residues. CDR3 DNA sequence: TGTGCCAGCAGCACCGGACAGGGGAGAACCTACACTGAAGCTTTCTTT. Protein product: CASSTGQGRTYTEAFF.

This chain uses TRBV9 with TRBJ1-3, with D possibly matching TRBD1 (5 bases). CDR1 is SGDLS and CDR2 is YYNGEE in the germline V gene. This CDR3 region has 16 residues. V lost 2 bases to trimming and J lost 4 bases, with 16 bases between them. The CDR3 region has the DNA TGTGCCAGCAGCGTTTACCCGGGACTGGGAGGAAACACCATATATTTT. Translated, it gives CASSVYPGLGGNTIYF.

The CDR3 region has the DNA TGTGCCAGCAGGTTTAGGGGGGGGTCTTCCTACGAGCAGTACTTC. This translates into CASRFRGGSSYEQYF. This rearrangement joins TRBV7-2 to TRBJ2-7; perhaps TRBD2 as D (7 bases). V shed 6 bases and J shed 1 base, with 16 bases lying between them. The CDR3 spans 15 residues. Germline V lookup: CDR1 SGHTA, CDR2 FQGNSA.